This T cell receptor beta chain was recovered during a study of blood T cell repertoires in COVID-19 (dated by TCRdb to 2020 to 2021). In the study overall: Samples from collaborators originated in the United States, Italy and Spain and spanned both the acute and convalescent phases of COVID-19. A freely available public database, intended as a resource for researchers studying the immune response to SARS-CoV-2, is where the repertoires were released. Where available, HLA class I and class II types were obtained from metadata supplied by the sample provider rather than from assay-based typing. Deeply sampled blood TCRbeta repertoires from subjects exposed to, actively infected with, or recovered from COVID-19 were included in the dataset. The material from the prospective study consisted of cDNA or gDNA derived from T cells, B-cell-depleted T cells, or PBMCs. The sample metadata nearly always contained a de-identified subject ID, COVID-19 status, age in years and sex. The samples were drawn from two sources: the first 160 participants of the ongoing ImmuneRACE study, and 1,254 subjects contributed by 6 global collaborators. What the study reported, not specific to this receptor: The amount of clinical and demographic metadata varied by source and participant and was provided uncurated.

A remark on this clone: This receptor's antigen is unknown. Nothing much larger sits one base from this clone, and base qualities are not available.

TCRbeta CDR3 regions were amplified from genomic DNA using the immunoSEQ Assay, a bias-controlled multiplex PCR. In the source study's methods: The number of nucleated cells in each sample was estimated by amplification of reference gene primers within the assay. To quantify the absolute abundance of each unique TCRbeta CDR3 rearrangement, sequence reads were collapsed and filtered. Productive Simpson clonality was computed per sample as the square root of Simpson's diversity index over productive rearrangements. TCRdb carries this immuneACCESS record with in-frame sequences only. Its versions omit some clonotypes, under half of them owing to an unresolved V gene in the studies checked, with the rest unexplained. The V and J calls and clone size are taken from that table; D and trimming were inferred from the DNA. The table for this sample lists approximately 300,000 clones; roughly 90% of them were counted only once. Together, the top ten hold 4.6% of the sample.

Unmatched junction bases come to 7, with V trimmed by 4 bases and J by 0 bases. The germline V gene yields LGHNA for CDR1 and YNFKEQ for CDR2. Counted from cysteine to phenylalanine, this CDR3 has 17 amino acids. Of the read, only the CDR3 DNA is kept; its 51 bases are in frame from base 1. Collaborating institutions collected whole blood in K2EDTA tubes following their own protocols. For TCRbeta analysis, collaborators shipped samples in one of three forms: frozen whole blood, isolated PBMCs, or DNA extracted from either of those sample types. The V gene is TRBV4-2 and the J gene is TRBJ1-5; TRBD1 aligns with 9 central bases. Sequencing used peripheral blood. The source of this sequence is a middle-aged man with acute or convalescent COVID-19. The CDR3 has the sequence CASSPDRGSPSNQPQHF. The DNA sequence is TGTGCCAGCAGCCCGGACAGGGGATCTCCTAGCAATCAGCCCCAGCATTTT.